The T cell receptor beta chain described here comes from a study of prognosis after radiotherapy for stage I lung cancer. About the study: None of the patients had concurrent treatment alongside stereotactic body radiotherapy. A few patients developed post-radiotherapy distant metastases at median about seven months; around 15 had no significant progression. Study observations and caveats: TRBV and TRBJ gene usage reportedly differed between patients with and without metastases.

Blood draws of about 6 milliliters of peripheral blood occurred at each of two time points. This clonotype was seen at least ten times. The target antigen is unknown. Multiplex PCR in two rounds served to amplify TCR beta CDR3 from genomic DNA. Initially, in first-round PCR, primers specific to each TRBV and TRBJ gene were used. One entry per CDR3 protein results from TCRdb running MiXCR on the multiplex PCR reads. The sample records tens of thousands of distinct CDR3 sequences, around half being singletons. CDR1 is LNHDA and CDR2 is SQIVND in the germline V gene (reference sequence). V shed 3 bases and J shed 11 bases, with 16 bases lying between them. The CDR3 extends over 13 amino acids.

The sequence came from a donor over 45 with non-small cell lung cancer. This chain joins TRBV19 and TRBJ1-1; no reliable D call. The sample was PBMCs, taken before or after stereotactic body radiation therapy (not recorded which). CDR3 sequence (DNA): TGTGCCAGTAGTATCAAACGGGAGACCGGGGCTTTCTTT. Translation: CASSIKRETGAFF. The variable domain in full, with the rest retrieved from reference TRBV19 and TRBJ1-1, is DGGITQSPKYLFRKEGQNVTLSCEQNLNHDAMYWYRQDPGQGLRLIYYSQIVNDFQKGDIAEGYSVSREKKESFPLTVTSAQKNPTAFYLCASSIKRETGAFFGQGTRLTVV.